These 6 T cell receptor beta chains came from one sample sequenced in a study of T-cell memory formation after mild COVID-19. TCRdb called the 5' RACE reads again in MiXCR, with one record for every CDR3 protein. The data hold 120,000 to 150,000 distinct CDR3 sequences, with approximately 21% observed a single time. Sequenced sample: PBMCs or a T cell subset sorted from them (not recorded which). These receptors came from an adult woman who had mild COVID-19 (a few samples of this study predate the infection). Cell type and time point are not known.

The sample holds a few counts of this clonotype. This sequence joins TRBV6-5 and TRBJ1-6; TRBD1 is a possible D gene (5 bases). Trimming removed 6 bases at V and 7 bases at J, with 13 bases between. Germline values: CDR1 MNHEY, CDR2 SVGAGI. The CDR3 contains 14 residues. CDR3 sequence reads: CASSRSTGNSPLHF. DNA of the CDR3: TGTGCCAGCAGCCGTTCTACAGGAAATTCACCCCTCCACTTT.

This clonotype has a handful of counts. The gene calls are TRBV18 and TRBJ2-7; D is ambiguous. This CDR3 region has 12 residues. CDR1 is KGHSH and CDR2 is LQKENI in the germline V gene. V shed 3 bases and J shed 7 bases, with 10 bases lying between them. CDR3 sequence reads: CASSPLAQEQYF. The CDR3 nucleotides are TGTGCCAGCTCACCTTTGGCGCAGGAGCAGTACTTC.

The chain employs TRBV27 and TRBJ2-7, with unresolved D. The CDR3 length is 15 residues. The germline V gene encodes CDR1 MNHEY and CDR2 SMNVEV (reference sequence). Trimming stripped 6 bases from V and 2 bases from J, with 17 bases between. CDR3: CASSIHLVTAYEQYF. The CDR3, as DNA: TGTGCCAGCAGCATTCATTTGGTAACGGCCTACGAGCAGTACTTC.

This chain links TRBV29-1 with TRBJ1-4; TRBD1 aligns across 9 bases. Trimming cost V 4 bases and J 8 bases; bases outside gene matches: 5. Germline CDR1 is SQVTM and CDR2 is ANQGSEA. The CDR3 is 13 residues long. The CDR3 region has the DNA TGCAGCGTTGGAGACAGGGGGGAAGAAAAACTGTTTTTT. Translating gives CSVGDRGEEKLFF.

This chain links TRBV24-1 with TRBJ2-1; 8 nucleotides match TRBD2. Germline V CDR1 and CDR2: KGHDR, SFDVKD. The junction had 8 bases not matched to a gene; V was cut back by 2 bases and J by 0 bases. The CDR3 is 18 amino acids. The CDR3 DNA is TGTGCCACCAGTGATTCCTCCCCGAGCGGGAGCTCCTACAATGAGCAGTTCTTC. Amino acids: CATSDSSPSGSSYNEQFF.

This sequence joins TRBV6-2 or TRBV6-3 and TRBJ2-1; 9 bases are shared with TRBD2. The CDR3 spans 15 residues. J gave up 6 bases and V 7 bases, and 10 bases lay outside the gene matches. CDR1 and CDR2 from the germline V gene are MNHEY and SVGEGT. CDR3 DNA: TGTGCCAGCACGGTCGCGGGAGGGAGGGCCAATGAGCAGTTCTTC. This translates into CASTVAGGRANEQFF.